Presented here are 19 T cell receptor beta chains from one specimen sequenced in a study of response to subunit inactivated influenza vaccine (dated by TCRdb to about 2018). Library construction relied on RT-PCR. The sequencer listed for this sample is Illumina HiSeq 2500. The public reads were run again by TCRdb, first through fastp at Q25 and then through MiXCR, and only productive beta chains were kept. Each CDR3 protein appears once, grouped with its most common genes and DNA. Within this sample are about 160,000 distinct CDR3 sequences, with roughly a tenth of them counted one time only. 12% of the sample is taken by the ten largest. The sample's time point label, decoded: more than 35 days after influenza vaccine administration. This specimen was non-naive T cells sorted from PBMCs, taken around seven weeks after vaccination. The sample's cell subset or site label is to be understood as: memory T cell fraction. The source of these receptors is a man aged 50 to 59 who received an inactivated influenza vaccine. Donor details come from another sample of the same person, matched by shared clones.

This clonotype has only a few counts. This rearrangement joins TRBV20-1 to TRBJ2-5, with 9 bases matching TRBD2. The CDR3 length is 16 residues. Trimming took 1 base from V and 4 from J; bases not matched to a gene: 10. CDR1 is DFQATT and CDR2 is SNEGSKA in the germline V gene (reference sequence). The CDR3 DNA reads TGCAGTGCTAGAGGCCGACTAGCGGAGGGGTTAGAGACCCAGTACTTC. Translating it yields CSARGRLAEGLETQYF.

This clonotype was found a few times. The gene calls are TRBV9 and TRBJ2-1, with a possible D match to TRBD2 (5 bases). Germline values: CDR1 SGDLS, CDR2 YYNGEE. This CDR3 is built from 16 residues. V gave up 0 bases and J gave up 3 bases, with 13 bases separating them. In DNA, the CDR3 is TGTGCCAGCAGCGTAGCTACGAGCGGAGTCTACAATGAGCAGTTCTTC. Protein sequence: CASSVATSGVYNEQFF.

This clonotype appeared a few times. CDR3 region: CASSLMRQSSYEQYF. CDR3 nucleotides: TGTGCCAGCAGCTTGATGAGACAGAGCTCCTACGAGCAGTACTTC. The chain combines TRBV5-5 with TRBJ2-7, with D perhaps TRBD1 (5 bases). This CDR3 spans 15 amino acids. CDR1 is SGHKS, CDR2 YYEKEE, per germline (reference sequence). V gave up 1 base and J gave up 0 bases, with 11 bases separating them.

This clonotype was picked up a small number of times. The gene calls are TRBV5-1 and TRBJ2-7; either TRBD1 or TRBD2 may supply D (6 bases each). Germline CDR1 and CDR2: SGHRS and YFSETQ. The V end was cut by 0 bases, the J end by 3 bases, with 19 bases between. This CDR3 contains 17 residues. In nucleotides, the CDR3 is TGCGCCAGCAGCTTGGCCTATATCGGAGGGGGAGGCTACGAGCAGTACTTC. It translates to CASSLAYIGGGGYEQYF.

This clonotype was counted at least ten times. The chain carries TRBV28 and TRBJ2-3; D tentatively fits TRBD1 or TRBD2 (5 bases each). There are 17 residues in the CDR3. Germline CDR1 and CDR2: MDHEN and SYDVKM. The germline V and J ends were trimmed by 6 bases and 2 bases, with 21 bases remaining between them. The chain's CDR3 is CASSRLWGPTNTDTQYF. CDR3 bases: TGTGCCAGCAGCCGCCTCTGGGGACCGACAAACACAGATACGCAGTATTTT.

In its sample, this clonotype was seen a few times. This chain uses TRBV7-8 with TRBJ2-2; D is possibly TRBD1 (5 bases). The CDR3 runs 15 residues. The germline CDR1 and CDR2 sequences are SGHVS and FQNEAQ. V was cut by 2 bases and J by 3 bases, with 10 bases left in between. The CDR3 nucleotides are TGTGCCAGCAGCTTATTCAGGGAAGACACCGGGGAGCTGTTTTTT. It translates to CASSLFREDTGELFF.

The chain links TRBV12-3 or TRBV12-4 to TRBJ1-5, with D tentatively TRBD1 (6 bases). V was trimmed by 5 bases and J by 4 bases, leaving 12 bases between them. The CDR3 totals 14 residues. CDR3 region: CASSQTGRNQPQHF. CDR3 bases: TGTGCCAGCAGTCAAACAGGGAGGAATCAGCCCCAGCATTTT.

This clonotype was counted many times. J is TRBJ2-7 and V is TRBV4-2; D call uncertain. The ends were cut back, 0 bases at V and 1 base at J, with 10 bases in the middle. Germline CDR1 is LGHNA and CDR2 is YNFKEQ. The CDR3 is made up of 15 amino acids. The CDR3 region has the DNA TGTGCCAGCAGCCAAGAATGGAAGGGTTCCTACGAGCAGTACTTC. Translation: CASSQEWKGSYEQYF.

This rearrangement joins TRBV7-2 to TRBJ2-3, with D possibly matching TRBD2 (5 bases). The V end lost 3 bases, the J end lost 8 bases, and 15 bases lay between the germline ends. Germline V gives CDR1 SGHTA, CDR2 FQGNSA. The CDR3 consists of 14 residues. The CDR3 nucleotides read TGTGCCAGCAGCTTGGGCCCCCGGGGTGTTACGCAGTATTTT. Translating it yields CASSLGPRGVTQYF. Full variable domain (remainder filled in from reference TRBV7-2 and TRBJ2-3): GAGVSQSPSNKVTEKGKDVELRCDPISGHTALYWYRQSLGQGLEFLIYFQGNSAPDKSGLPSDRFSAERTGGSVSTLTIQRTQQEDSAVYLCASSLGPRGVTQYFGPGTRLTVL.

In this sample, this clonotype turned up many times. This chain connects TRBV12-3 or TRBV12-4 to TRBJ2-1, with D uncertain. The V end was cut by 5 bases, the J end by 7 bases, with 18 bases between. This CDR3 contains 15 residues. The CDR3 DNA sequence: TGTGCCAGCAGTCCGTCAACCCGAGCGCGAAATGAGCAGTTCTTC. This codes for CASSPSTRARNEQFF.

This clonotype was counted many times. This chain joins TRBV5-1 and TRBJ1-1; 7 bases are shared with TRBD1. Germline lookup yields CDR1 SGHRS and CDR2 YFSETQ. The CDR3 is 18 amino acids. J gave up 4 bases and V 4 bases, and 19 bases lay outside the gene matches. CDR3: CASSLSPHRGSGLTEAFF. The CDR3 coding sequence is TGCGCCAGCAGCCTCAGTCCCCACAGGGGCAGTGGGCTCACTGAAGCTTTCTTT.

This chain connects TRBV3-1 to TRBJ2-5, with D unclear. V was shortened by 1 base and J by 2 bases, with 8 bases between the two germline ends. Looked up from germline, CDR1 is LGHDT and CDR2 is YNNKEL (reference sequence). The CDR3 runs 14 residues. The CDR3 DNA reads TGTGCCAGCAGCCAAGGCTCTATACAAGAGACCCAGTACTTC. Its translation is CASSQGSIQETQYF.

This clonotype was observed at least ten times. The chain has TRBV9 and TRBJ2-3; possibly TRBD1 or TRBD2 for D (5 bases each). V dropped 3 bases and J dropped 0 bases, with 11 bases sitting between them. Per germline, CDR1 SGDLS and CDR2 YYNGEE. CDR3 length equals 15 residues. In DNA form, the CDR3 reads TGTGCCAGCAGCGAGGGGACCTTCAGCACAGATACGCAGTATTTT. It encodes CASSEGTFSTDTQYF.

This clonotype appeared many times. This chain links TRBV6-1 with TRBJ2-2; D is possibly TRBD1 (6 bases). This CDR3 spans 17 amino acids. Germline V CDR1 and CDR2: MNHNS, SASEGT. The germline V and J ends were trimmed by 4 bases and 1 base, with 16 bases remaining between them. CDR3 amino acids: CASSVISGTWNTGELFF. The DNA of the CDR3 is TGTGCCAGCAGTGTCATCTCCGGGACATGGAACACCGGGGAGCTGTTTTTT.

This clonotype was counted at least ten times. The chain combines TRBV12-3 or TRBV12-4 with TRBJ2-5; perhaps D is TRBD1 or TRBD2 (6 bases each). The CDR3 length is 14 residues. V was cut by 1 base and J by 4 bases, with 10 bases left in between. CDR3 region: CASSLVGGRETQYF. The CDR3, as DNA: TGTGCCAGCAGTTTAGTAGGGGGGCGAGAGACCCAGTACTTC.

This chain joins TRBV7-2 and TRBJ2-5; 10 nucleotides align to TRBD1. The CDR3 runs to 15 residues. V lost 5 bases to trimming and J lost 5 bases; unmatched junction nucleotides: 8. Germline CDR1 is SGHTA and CDR2 is FQGNSA. CDR3 nucleotide sequence: TGTGCCAGCAGCGAAGGACAGGGGGTATTTGAGACCCAGTACTTC. It yields the protein CASSEGQGVFETQYF.

The chain recombines TRBV4-3 with TRBJ2-3; 9 bases are a match to TRBD2. The trim removed 0 bases at V and 7 bases at J, leaving 2 bases unmatched. This CDR3 contains 14 residues. CDR1 and CDR2 from the germline V gene are LGHNA and YSLEER. The CDR3 region is CASSQELAGHTQYF. The CDR3 coding sequence is TGCGCCAGCAGCCAAGAACTAGCGGGTCATACGCAGTATTTT.

There are a few counts of this clonotype. V and J are TRBV9 and TRBJ2-5; TRBD2 matches at 10 bases. Germline CDR1 SGDLS, CDR2 YYNGEE. CDR3 size: 18 residues. With V trimmed by 0 bases and J by 5 bases, 13 bases remained unmatched. CDR3 amino acids: CASSVGAAGGTSGETQYF. The DNA for the CDR3 is TGTGCCAGCAGCGTAGGGGCAGCGGGGGGGACTTCGGGTGAGACCCAGTACTTC.

This clonotype was recorded many times. The CDR3 sequence is CASSEWTGTGEQYF. The CDR3 region has the DNA TGTGCCAGCAGCGAGTGGACAGGGACGGGAGAGCAGTACTTC. The chain uses TRBV7-8 and TRBJ2-7; TRBD1 aligns across 8 bases. V was pared by 5 bases and J by 7 bases, with 10 bases of the junction left unmatched. The CDR3 extends over 14 amino acids. Looked up from germline, CDR1 is SGHVS and CDR2 is FQNEAQ.